These 14 T cell receptor beta chains were sequenced from one sample in a study of cytomegalovirus exposure and HLA in healthy donors. PCR involved 60 Vbeta and 13 Jbeta primers. The table came from immunoSEQ multiplex PCR; TCRdb's copy has only in-frame clones and leaves some out. The sample records roughly 190,000 clones, 77% being singletons. Source material: PBMCs. The receptors shown here come from a woman in her 30s in good health and CMV-seropositive.

This chain connects TRBV10-3 to TRBJ2-2; D possibly corresponds to TRBD2 (7 bases). Germline loops: CDR1 ENHRY, CDR2 SYGVKD. CDR3 length: 14 amino acids. Trimming left V 2 bases short and J 9 bases short, with 13 bases between. The CDR3 spells CAISETGGSRELFF. The DNA of the CDR3 is TGTGCCATCAGTGAGACGGGGGGCTCCCGGGAGCTGTTTTTT.

This chain connects TRBV19 to TRBJ1-1; 11 positions agree with TRBD1. The V and J ends lost 3 bases and 11 bases, in that order; junction bases with no gene match: 14. Germline V gives CDR1 LNHDA, CDR2 SQIVND (reference sequence). This CDR3 contains 16 residues. Here the CDR3 DNA reads TGTGCCAGTAGTATTCAAGCTCCGGGACAGGGGGGTCGTGCTTTCTTT. The encoded protein is CASSIQAPGQGGRAFF.

This clone was counted only a few times. This chain links TRBV19 with TRBJ1-6; D is possibly TRBD1 (5 bases). Trimming removed 5 bases at V and 14 bases at J, with 16 bases between. Germline-derived CDR1 and CDR2 are LNHDA and SQIVND (reference sequence). CDR3 length: 13 residues. Written as DNA, the CDR3 is TGTGCCAGTAGTCCAGGGCGGAATGAGGCCCTCCACTTT. The encoded protein is CASSPGRNEALHF.

The chain couples TRBV25-1 to TRBJ2-5; 11 bases are a match to TRBD1. V trimming: 1 base; J trimming: 5 bases; junction bases outside the gene matches: 9. This CDR3 spans 17 amino acids. Germline CDR1 is MGHDK and CDR2 is SYGVNS. The CDR3, as DNA: TGTGCCAGCAGTGAATTCCTAGGACAGGGGGCGTGGGAGACCCAGTACTTC. It translates to CASSEFLGQGAWETQYF.

The chain carries TRBV6-5 and TRBJ1-3, with a weak D call TRBD1 (5 bases). This CDR3 has 14 amino acids. Trimming took 6 bases from V and 0 from J, leaving 9 bases between them. From germline, CDR1 is MNHEY and CDR2 SVGAGI. Here the CDR3 reads CASRSTASGNTIYF. In nucleotides, the CDR3 is TGTGCCAGCAGATCGACAGCCTCTGGAAACACCATATATTTT.

This clone was seen a single time. The chain employs TRBV5-5 and TRBJ1-1, with D uncertain. V lost 3 bases and J lost 1, with 10 bases in between. This CDR3 region has 14 residues. The V gene's germline CDR1 is SGHKS and CDR2 YYEKEE (reference sequence). The CDR3 DNA reads as TGTGCCAGCAGCTGGAGCGACGGGAACACTGAAGCTTTCTTT. This codes for CASSWSDGNTEAFF.

This sequence joins TRBV7-9 and TRBJ2-5; no clear D gene. This CDR3 is 13 amino acids long. Trimming stripped 5 bases from V and 5 bases from J, with 12 bases between. In germline, CDR1 is SEHNR, CDR2 FQNEAQ (reference sequence). CDR3 region: CASSHRGLETQYF. The CDR3 DNA reads TGTGCCAGCAGCCACCGTGGCTTGGAGACCCAGTACTTC. Full variable domain (missing parts from reference TRBV7-9 and TRBJ2-5): DTGVSQNPRHKITKRGQNVTFRCDPISEHNRLYWYRQTLGQGPEFLTYFQNEAQLEKSRLLSDRFSAERPKGSFSTLEIQRTEQGDSAMYLCASSHRGLETQYFGPGTRLLVL.

The V call is TRBV5-1, the J call TRBJ2-1; 9 bases match TRBD2. This CDR3 is built from 15 residues. Trimming at V came to 0 bases and at J to 5 bases, leaving 3 bases not matched to a gene. Germline V gene lookup returns CDR1 SGHRS and CDR2 YFSETQ. CDR3 nucleotide sequence: TGCGCCAGCAGCTTGGTGTCTAGCGGGAACAATGAGCAGTTCTTC. Translated, it gives CASSLVSSGNNEQFF.

This chain joins TRBV5-6 and TRBJ2-3, with 7 nucleotides matching TRBD2. There are 15 residues in the CDR3. Germline lookup yields CDR1 SGHDT and CDR2 YYEEEE. The junction had 5 bases not matched to a gene; V was cut back by 1 base and J by 3 bases. Here the CDR3 DNA reads TGTGCCAGCAGCTTGTTGTCTAGCGGTACAGATACGCAGTATTTT. Translation: CASSLLSSGTDTQYF.

This clone was recorded only once. The V and J genes are TRBV4-3 and TRBJ2-3; 7 bases map to TRBD2. The length of the CDR3 is 16 residues. Germline V gives CDR1 LGHNA, CDR2 YSLEER. Unmatched junction bases numbered 7, after V lost 2 bases and J lost 2 bases. CDR3 residues: CASSQRAGEITDTQYF. The CDR3 nucleotides read TGCGCCAGCAGCCAACGGGCGGGGGAGATCACAGATACGCAGTATTTT.

CDR3 in amino acids: CASSPQSETYNEQFF. DNA of the CDR3: TGTGCCAGCTCACCTCAAAGCGAAACCTACAATGAGCAGTTCTTC. The V gene is TRBV18, the J gene TRBJ2-1; D not resolved. The V and J ends lost 3 bases and 2 bases respectively, with 11 bases between them. This CDR3 has 15 residues. The germline V gene encodes CDR1 KGHSH and CDR2 LQKENI.

The chain is built from TRBV7-9 and TRBJ2-5; TRBD2 matches at 9 bases. After removal of 3 bases from V and 3 bases from J, the junction contained 8 bases not matched to a gene. In germline, CDR1 is SEHNR, CDR2 FQNEAQ (reference sequence). The CDR3 covers 16 residues. The CDR3 sequence is CASSFPRGRAKETQYF. The DNA for the CDR3 is TGTGCCAGCAGCTTTCCCCGCGGGAGGGCCAAAGAGACCCAGTACTTC.

The chain has TRBV7-9 and TRBJ2-4, with TRBD1 matching over 11 bases. Germline assignment: CDR1 SEHNR and CDR2 FQNEAQ (reference sequence). There are 13 residues in the CDR3. V trimming: 3 bases; J trimming: 10 bases; junction bases outside the gene matches: 2. The CDR3 reads CASSLDRGQIQYF. In DNA form, the CDR3 reads TGTGCCAGCAGCTTGGACAGGGGGCAAATTCAGTACTTC. Supplemented by reference TRBV7-9 and TRBJ2-4, the full variable domain reads DTGVSQNPRHKITKRGQNVTFRCDPISEHNRLYWYRQTLGQGPEFLTYFQNEAQLEKSRLLSDRFSAERPKGSFSTLEIQRTEQGDSAMYLCASSLDRGQIQYFGAGTRLSVL.

The J gene is TRBJ1-5, the V gene TRBV10-3; D call uncertain. The CDR3 runs 14 residues. V was clipped by 3 bases and J by 6 bases, with 12 bases between them. Germline CDR1 is ENHRY and CDR2 is SYGVKD. The CDR3 here is CAISDIYGSQPQHF. The CDR3 nucleotides are TGTGCCATCAGTGACATATACGGGAGTCAGCCCCAGCATTTT.